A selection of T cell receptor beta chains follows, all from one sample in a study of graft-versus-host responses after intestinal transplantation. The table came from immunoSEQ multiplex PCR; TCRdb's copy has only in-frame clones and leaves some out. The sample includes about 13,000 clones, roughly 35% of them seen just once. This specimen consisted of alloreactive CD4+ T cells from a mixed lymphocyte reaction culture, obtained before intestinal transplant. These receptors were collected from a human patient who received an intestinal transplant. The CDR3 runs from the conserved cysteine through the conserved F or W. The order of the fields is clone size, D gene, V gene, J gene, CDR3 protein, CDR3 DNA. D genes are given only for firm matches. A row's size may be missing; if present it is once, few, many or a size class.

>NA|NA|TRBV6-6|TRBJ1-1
CASRRGNTEAFF
TGTGCCAGCAGGCGGGGGAACACTGAAGCTTTCTTT
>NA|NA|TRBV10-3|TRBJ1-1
CAISERNTEAFF
TGTGCCATCAGTGAGCGGAACACTGAAGCTTTCTTT
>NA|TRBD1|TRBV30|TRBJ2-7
CAWSKPAGTGHEQYF
TGTGCCTGGAGTAAACCCGCCGGGACAGGGCACGAGCAGTACTTC
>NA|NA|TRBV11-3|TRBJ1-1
CASKMGGGGTEAFF
TGTGCCAGCAAAATGGGGGGAGGCGGTACTGAAGCTTTCTTT
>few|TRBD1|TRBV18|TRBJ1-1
CASSYGTGANTEAFF
TGTGCCAGCTCATACGGGACAGGGGCGAACACTGAAGCTTTCTTT
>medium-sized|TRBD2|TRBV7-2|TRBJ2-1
CASSPSGNSYNEQFF
TGTGCCAGCAGCCCTAGCGGAAACTCCTACAATGAGCAGTTCTTC
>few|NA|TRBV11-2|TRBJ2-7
CASSLLRFHEQYF
TGTGCCAGCAGCTTATTGCGCTTCCACGAGCAGTACTTC
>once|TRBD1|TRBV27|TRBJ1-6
CASSMESGTANSPLHF
TGTGCCAGCAGTATGGAATCCGGGACAGCCAATTCACCCCTCCACTTT
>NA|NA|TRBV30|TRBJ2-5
CAWSVLTSVETQYF
TGTGCCTGGAGTGTACTGACTAGTGTAGAGACCCAGTACTTC
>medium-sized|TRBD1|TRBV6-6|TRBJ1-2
CASSRTGGDNYGYTF
TGTGCCAGCAGTAGGACAGGGGGCGACAACTATGGCTACACCTTC
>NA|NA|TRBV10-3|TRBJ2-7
CAISEYSYEQYF
TGTGCCATCAGTGAGTACAGTTACGAGCAGTACTTC
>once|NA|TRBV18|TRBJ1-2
CASSPRDGRYGYTF
TGTGCCAGCTCACCAAGGGACGGGAGGTATGGCTACACCTTC
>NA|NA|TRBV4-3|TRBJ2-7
CASSHFVSGPNEQYF
TGCGCCAGCAGCCATTTTGTATCAGGGCCCAACGAGCAGTACTTC
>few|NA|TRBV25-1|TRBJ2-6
CASSPIGGAGANVLTF
TGTGCCAGCAGCCCCATTGGGGGGGCCGGGGCCAACGTCCTGACTTTC
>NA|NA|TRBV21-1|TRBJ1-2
CASSNIDRGLGDYGYTF
TGTGCCAGCAGCAATATCGACAGGGGGCTTGGCGACTATGGCTACACCTTC
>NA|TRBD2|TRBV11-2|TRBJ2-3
CASSLEMGGGSFTDTQYF
TGTGCCAGCAGCTTAGAGATGGGCGGGGGGTCCTTCACAGATACGCAGTATTTT
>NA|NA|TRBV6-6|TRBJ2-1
CASSYLENEQFF
TGTGCCAGCAGTTACCTGGAGAATGAGCAGTTCTTC
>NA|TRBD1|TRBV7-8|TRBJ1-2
CASSLATQGVSSGYTF
TGTGCCAGCAGCTTAGCGACGCAGGGGGTTTCGAGTGGCTACACCTTC
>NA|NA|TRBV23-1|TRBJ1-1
CASSHLIRDTKKKNTEAFF
TGCGCCAGCAGTCACCTCATCCGGGACACCAAAAAAAAGAACACTGAAGCTTTCTTT